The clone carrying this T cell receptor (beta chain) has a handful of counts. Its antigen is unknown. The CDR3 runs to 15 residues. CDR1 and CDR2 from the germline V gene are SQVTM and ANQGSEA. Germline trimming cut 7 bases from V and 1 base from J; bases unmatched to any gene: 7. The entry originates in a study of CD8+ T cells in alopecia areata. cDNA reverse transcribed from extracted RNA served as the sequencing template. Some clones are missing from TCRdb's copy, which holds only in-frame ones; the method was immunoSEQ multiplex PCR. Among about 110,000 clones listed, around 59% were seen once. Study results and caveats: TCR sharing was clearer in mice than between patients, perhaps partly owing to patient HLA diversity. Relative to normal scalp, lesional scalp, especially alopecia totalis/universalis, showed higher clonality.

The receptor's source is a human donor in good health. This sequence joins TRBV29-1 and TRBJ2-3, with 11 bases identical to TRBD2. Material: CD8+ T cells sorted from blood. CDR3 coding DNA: TGCAGCGCCTCACCTAGCGGGGGGCGCACAGATACGCAGTATTTT. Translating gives CSASPSGGRTDTQYF.